These 13 T cell receptor beta chains were all obtained from the same sample, sequenced in a study of shared clonotypes between healthy human individuals. Measured with immunoSEQ multiplex PCR; TCRdb has only the in-frame clones, and not every one. The profile covers 950,000 to 1,100,000 clones, with more than 60% appearing a single time and 1.5% taken by the ten largest. The specimen sequenced was memory CD4+ T cells sorted from blood. Documented subset: CD45RA-negative fraction. Receptors originate from a man in his late teens or twenties in good health.

The rearrangement joins TRBV5-1 to TRBJ1-2; 8 bases align to TRBD1. V shed 0 bases, J shed 6 bases, and the junction held 7 bases outside the gene matches. The CDR3 totals 15 residues. Germline-derived CDR1 and CDR2 are SGHRS and YFSETQ. CDR3 sequence: CASSLESGGAHGYTF. The CDR3 nucleotides read TGCGCCAGCAGCTTGGAGTCAGGGGGCGCCCATGGCTACACCTTC.

A word on this clone: A read error may be the cause here, since a much bigger clone is one base away. The rearrangement joins TRBV10-2 to TRBJ1-1; 7 nucleotides agree with TRBD1. CDR1 is WSHSY, CDR2 SAAADI, per germline. Germline trimming cut 6 bases from V and 1 base from J; bases unmatched to any gene: 5. The length of the CDR3 is 14 residues. CDR3 nucleotide sequence: TGCGCCAGCAGGACCGGGACAGCGAACACTGAAGCTTTCTTT. Its protein is CASRTGTANTEAFF.

V usage is TRBV5-1 and J usage is TRBJ2-7, with 8 positions matching TRBD2. Germline loops: CDR1 SGHRS, CDR2 YFSETQ. The trim removed 3 bases at V and 6 bases at J, leaving 11 bases unmatched. The CDR3 extends over 15 amino acids. CDR3 amino acids: CASSSSGTRTGEQYF. In nucleotides, the CDR3 is TGCGCCAGCAGCTCTTCCGGGACTAGGACGGGCGAGCAGTACTTC.

The chain joins TRBV7-9 to TRBJ2-3; D unresolved. V gave up 0 bases and J gave up 2 bases, with 6 bases separating them. The CDR3 is 14 amino acids. Germline values: CDR1 SEHNR, CDR2 FQNEAQ (reference sequence). This CDR3 is CASSLAGITDTQYF. The DNA of the CDR3 is TGTGCCAGCAGCTTAGCGGGAATCACAGATACGCAGTATTTT.

This clone was picked up a small number of times. This rearrangement joins TRBV11-2 to TRBJ2-3, with TRBD2 matching over 11 bases. The V gene end was trimmed by 4 bases and the J gene end by 7 bases; junction bases not matched to a gene: 7. Germline V gene sequence: CDR1 SGHAT, CDR2 FQNNGV. The CDR3 covers 15 residues. The CDR3 DNA follows: TGTGCCAGCAGCTCCTTAGCGGGGGGGCCGCATACGCAGTATTTT. Translated, it gives CASSSLAGGPHTQYF.

V is TRBV5-1 and J is TRBJ2-5; D is unclear. Trimming stripped 2 bases from V and 3 bases from J, with 8 bases between. The CDR3 runs to 13 residues. CDR1 is SGHRS, CDR2 YFSETQ, per germline. Here the CDR3 reads CASSFLGEETQYF. DNA for the CDR3: TGCGCCAGCAGCTTCCTAGGTGAAGAGACCCAGTACTTC. Full variable domain (missing parts from reference TRBV5-1 and TRBJ2-5): KAGVTQTPRYLIKTRGQQVTLSCSPISGHRSVSWYQQTPGQGLQFLFEYFSETQRNKGNFPGRFSGRQFSNSRSEMNVSTLELGDSALYLCASSFLGEETQYFGPGTRLLVL.

CDR3: CAFGRMRGYTF. The CDR3 nucleotides read TGTGCCTTCGGACGAATGAGGGGCTACACCTTC. The genes are TRBV30 and TRBJ1-2; D call uncertain. Germline CDR1 GTSNPN, CDR2 SVGIG (reference sequence). Trimming pared 7 bases from V and 8 bases from J, leaving 14 bases between. The CDR3 runs 11 residues.

V gene TRBV7-3 combines with J gene TRBJ1-1; D perhaps matches TRBD1 (6 bases). The germline V gene has CDR1 SGHTA and CDR2 FQGTGA. CDR3 size: 15 residues. Trimming cost V 5 bases and J 4 bases, with 17 bases left between them. The chain's CDR3 is CASSPNPLQGTEAFF. The CDR3 bases are TGTGCCAGCAGCCCTAACCCCTTACAGGGCACTGAAGCTTTCTTT.

The CDR3 here is CASSHTGPSLQETQYF. CDR3 nucleotide sequence: TGTGCCAGCTCACATACCGGACCGTCACTCCAAGAGACCCAGTACTTC. The V gene is TRBV18, the J gene TRBJ2-5; no reliable D call. The CDR3 contains 16 residues. Germline CDR1 reads KGHSH; CDR2 reads LQKENI. Trimming took off 4 bases at V and 1 base at J, with 16 bases between the two ends.

This clone was seen a single time. The rearrangement links TRBV6-5 to TRBJ1-3; TRBD1 matches at 9 bases. Germline V gene sequence: CDR1 MNHEY, CDR2 SVGAGI. Trimming removed 4 bases from V and 2 bases from J; junction bases left unmatched: 0. The CDR3 covers 14 residues. Written as DNA, the CDR3 is TGTGCCAGCAGTTGGGACAGGGCTGGAAACACCATATATTTT. This translates into CASSWDRAGNTIYF.

The CDR3 spells CASTSMTGATYEQYF. The CDR3 nucleotides are TGTGCCAGCACCTCAATGACAGGCGCAACTTACGAGCAGTACTTC. The chain carries TRBV6-5 and TRBJ2-7, with D possibly matching TRBD1 (6 bases). V dropped 7 bases and J dropped 4 bases, with 20 bases sitting between them. This CDR3 region has 15 residues. CDR1 MNHEY and CDR2 SVGAGI come from the germline V gene.

The V call is TRBV6-1, the J call TRBJ2-2, with D perhaps TRBD1 or TRBD2 (5 bases each). CDR1 MNHNS and CDR2 SASEGT come from the germline V gene. Trimming shortened V by 9 bases and J by 8 bases, and 19 bases separated the two germline ends. This CDR3 comprises 14 residues. In DNA, the CDR3 is TGTGCCAGTACCTCCGGGACCCCCCCGGGGGAGCTGTTTTTT. This codes for CASTSGTPPGELFF.

This clone was detected only a few times. This chain links TRBV19 with TRBJ2-7, with 10 bases fitting TRBD1. V lost 2 bases, J lost 6 bases, and 7 bases stayed unmatched. The CDR3 is 15 amino acids. Germline-derived CDR1 and CDR2 are LNHDA and SQIVND (reference sequence). In DNA form, the CDR3 reads TGTGCCAGTAGTATAAGGGGACAGGGGTTCGCCGAGCAGTACTTC. Residues: CASSIRGQGFAEQYF.